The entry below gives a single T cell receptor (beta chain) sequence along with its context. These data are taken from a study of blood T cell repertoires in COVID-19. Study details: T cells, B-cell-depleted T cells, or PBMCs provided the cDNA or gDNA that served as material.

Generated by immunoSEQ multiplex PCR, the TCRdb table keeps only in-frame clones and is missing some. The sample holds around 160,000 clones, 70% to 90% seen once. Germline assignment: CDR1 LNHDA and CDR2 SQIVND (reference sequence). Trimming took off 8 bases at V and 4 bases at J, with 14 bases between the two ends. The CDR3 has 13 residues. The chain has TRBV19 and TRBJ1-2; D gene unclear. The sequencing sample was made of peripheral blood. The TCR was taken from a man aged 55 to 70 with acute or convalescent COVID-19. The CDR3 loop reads CASRRRDIYGYTF. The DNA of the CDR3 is TGTGCCAGTCGGAGGCGTGATATCTATGGCTACACCTTC.